This entry lists 21 T cell receptor beta chains sequenced from one sample in a study of T cell repertoires in aging, cancer and after chemotherapy. A mixed TRB-A/B primer pool amplified rearranged TRB by multiplex touch-down PCR. TCRdb reprocessed the multiplex PCR reads via MiXCR and lists one record per CDR3 protein. The top ten clones hold more than 3% of a sample with fewer than 12,000 distinct CDR3 sequences, around 32% of them seen once. Peripheral blood genomic DNA, not sorted cells or RNA, was the template. Sequenced input: blood. These TCRs come from a human donor in good health.

This chain uses TRBV30 with TRBJ1-1, with D maybe TRBD1 (6 bases). From germline, CDR1 is GTSNPN and CDR2 SVGIG (reference sequence). The CDR3 is made up of 12 amino acids. The V and J ends lost 3 bases and 10 bases respectively, with 15 bases between them. Written as DNA, the CDR3 is TGTGCCTGGAGGCCTCAGGGGAGCCCAGCTTTCTTT. As protein: CAWRPQGSPAFF. Drawing the rest from reference TRBV30 and TRBJ1-1, the complete variable domain is SQTIHQWPATLVQPVGSPLSLECTVEGTSNPNLYWYRQAAGRGLQLLFYSVGIGQISSEVPQNLSASRPQDRQFILSSKKLLLSDSGFYLCAWRPQGSPAFFGQGTRLTVV.

The CDR3 loop is CASSPPGARETQYF. CDR3 in DNA: TGTGCCAGCAGCCCGCCGGGGGCTAGGGAGACCCAGTACTTC. V gene TRBV7-2 combines with J gene TRBJ2-5, with D perhaps TRBD1 or TRBD2 (6 bases each). This CDR3 has 14 residues. Trimming took off 5 bases at V and 5 bases at J, with 15 bases between the two ends. Germline V gene data show CDR1 as SGHTA and CDR2 as FQGNSA.

The chain uses TRBV27 and TRBJ2-3, with D tentatively TRBD1 (5 bases). V lost 7 bases and J lost 2, with 10 bases in between. The CDR3 runs to 13 residues. The germline CDR1 and CDR2 sequences are MNHEY and SMNVEV (reference sequence). CDR3 sequence: CASTEDNTDTQYF. CDR3 coding DNA: TGTGCCAGCACCGAGGACAACACAGATACGCAGTATTTT.

The chain uses TRBV19 and TRBJ1-5, with D possibly being TRBD1 (5 bases). This CDR3 is built from 16 residues. Looked up from germline, CDR1 is LNHDA and CDR2 is SQIVND (reference sequence). V dropped 2 bases and J dropped 2 bases, with 13 bases sitting between them. CDR3 DNA sequence: TGTGCCAGTAGTATATTGGGGGAACTTGGCAATCAGCCCCAGCATTTT. This encodes CASSILGELGNQPQHF.

This clonotype was detected only a few times. The chain carries TRBV30 and TRBJ1-1; no definite D call. CDR1 and CDR2 (germline): GTSNPN, SVGIG (reference sequence). The CDR3 length is 11 residues. The V end lost 3 bases, the J end lost 1 base, and 3 bases lay between the germline ends. The CDR3 spells CAWRQNTEAFF. Here the CDR3 DNA reads TGTGCCTGGAGACAGAACACTGAAGCTTTCTTT.

J is TRBJ1-2 and V is TRBV5-1; D is perhaps TRBD1 (5 bases). Trimming removed 3 bases at V and 9 bases at J, with 9 bases between. This CDR3 contains 11 residues. The V gene's germline CDR1 is SGHRS and CDR2 YFSETQ. Here the CDR3 DNA reads TGCGCCAGCAGCTCTCTGGGACGCTACACCTTC. It codes for CASSSLGRYTF.

This rearrangement joins TRBV20-1 to TRBJ1-1, with TRBD1 as a possible D gene (5 bases). CDR1 is DFQATT and CDR2 is SNEGSKA in the germline V gene (reference sequence). The V gene lost 6 bases and the J gene lost 1 base, with 9 bases spanning the gap. There are 12 residues in the CDR3. CDR3 protein: CSAWQGNTEAFF. CDR3 sequence (DNA): TGCAGTGCCTGGCAGGGGAACACTGAAGCTTTCTTT.

The chain is built from TRBV28 and TRBJ1-3; a possible D gene is TRBD1 (5 bases). The CDR3 is 18 residues long. Trimming left V 2 bases short and J 0 bases short, with 17 bases between. The germline V gene encodes CDR1 MDHEN and CDR2 SYDVKM. The CDR3 sequence: CASSLLWGGGPSGNTIYF. Written as DNA, the CDR3 is TGTGCCAGCAGTTTACTTTGGGGGGGAGGGCCCTCTGGAAACACCATATATTTT.

On this clonotype: A read error is possible here, since a much larger clone lies one base away. V is TRBV19 and J is TRBJ2-2, with TRBD1 identical over 7 bases. This CDR3 has 14 residues. With V trimmed by 6 bases and J by 4 bases, 5 bases remained unmatched. The germline CDR1 and CDR2 sequences are LNHDA and SQIVND (reference sequence). The CDR3: CASRDRVSTGELFF. The CDR3 DNA reads TGTGCCAGTAGAGACAGGGTGAGCACCGGGGAGCTGTTTTTT.

This clonotype was counted only a few times. The chain couples TRBV30 to TRBJ2-7; TRBD1 matches 9 bases. CDR1 is GTSNPN and CDR2 is SVGIG in the germline V gene (reference sequence). CDR3 length: 15 amino acids. Trimming removed 2 bases from V and 3 bases from J; junction bases left unmatched: 8. This CDR3 is CAWSMGQGIVYEQYF. The CDR3 region has the DNA TGTGCCTGGAGTATGGGACAGGGAATAGTCTACGAGCAGTACTTC.

The chain recombines TRBV5-5 with TRBJ1-1; D is possibly TRBD1 (6 bases). This CDR3 is 14 amino acids long. V was shortened by 0 bases and J by 8 bases, with 14 bases between the two germline ends. The germline V gene encodes CDR1 SGHKS and CDR2 YYEKEE (reference sequence). This CDR3 is CASSLGSTGYEAFF. The DNA for the CDR3 is TGTGCCAGCAGCTTGGGGTCGACAGGATACGAAGCTTTCTTT.

This clonotype was seen a handful of times. The chain joins TRBV6-5 to TRBJ1-2, with 10 positions matching TRBD1. Germline V gene lookup returns CDR1 MNHEY and CDR2 SVGAGI. V shed 4 bases and J 4 bases; nucleotides not matched to a gene: 6. CDR3 length: 15 residues. The CDR3 DNA sequence: TGTGCCAGCAGTTCCCGGGACAGGGGTATCTATGGCTACACCTTC. It codes for CASSSRDRGIYGYTF.

V gene TRBV27 combines with J gene TRBJ1-5; TRBD1 aligns across 9 bases. The ends lost 5 bases at V and 6 bases at J; junction bases unmatched: 5. Germline V lookup: CDR1 MNHEY, CDR2 SMNVEV (reference sequence). The CDR3 totals 14 residues. The CDR3: CASSPGQGAQPQHF. The DNA of the CDR3 is TGTGCCAGCAGTCCGGGACAGGGAGCTCAGCCCCAGCATTTT.

In its sample, this clonotype ranks as medium-sized. The genes are TRBV12-3 or TRBV12-4 and TRBJ2-1; unclear D gene. This CDR3 spans 11 amino acids. With 3 bases removed from V and 10 bases from J, the gap between germline ends came to 7 bases. The CDR3 DNA follows: TGTGCCAGCAGTTTGAGTGGGGAGCAGTTCTTC. Its protein is CASSLSGEQFF.

This clonotype was found a few times. V gene TRBV20-1 combines with J gene TRBJ2-3, with D uncertain. With 7 bases removed from V and 0 bases from J, the gap between germline ends came to 8 bases. CDR1 is DFQATT and CDR2 is SNEGSKA in the germline V gene (reference sequence). CDR3 length: 12 amino acids. CDR3 DNA: TGCAGTGTTAAGAGGAGCACAGATACGCAGTATTTT. This gives the protein CSVKRSTDTQYF.

This clonotype has only a few counts. The chain has TRBV15 and TRBJ2-7; D is uncertain. CDR1 is LNHNV, CDR2 YYDKDF, per germline (reference sequence). Trimming left V 2 bases short and J 3 bases short, with 8 bases between. The CDR3 totals 13 residues. CDR3 loop: CATSRWPLYEQYF. The DNA of the CDR3 is TGTGCCACCAGCAGATGGCCGCTCTACGAGCAGTACTTC.

This clonotype was counted between two and nine times. The rearrangement joins TRBV20-1 to TRBJ2-7; D gene unclear. Germline V lookup: CDR1 DFQATT, CDR2 SNEGSKA (reference sequence). This CDR3 is built from 11 residues. The V gene lost 6 bases and the J gene lost 4 bases, with 10 bases spanning the gap. CDR3 loop: CSAPTGYEQYF. DNA for the CDR3: TGCAGTGCACCGACGGGTTACGAGCAGTACTTC.

This clonotype counts as medium-sized. The rearrangement uses TRBV15 and TRBJ2-2; 10 bases are shared with TRBD1. Germline CDR1 is LNHNV and CDR2 is YYDKDF (reference sequence). Trimming cost V 2 bases and J 5 bases; bases outside gene matches: 11. There are 18 residues in the CDR3. The CDR3 is CATSRINHGQGGTGELFF. The CDR3 DNA follows: TGTGCCACCAGCAGAATCAATCACGGACAGGGGGGGACCGGGGAGCTGTTTTTT.

This rearrangement joins TRBV6-1 to TRBJ2-3; D unclear. V lost 5 bases, J lost 0 bases, and 15 bases lay in between. The CDR3 has 16 amino acids. Germline V gene sequence: CDR1 MNHNS, CDR2 SASEGT. The CDR3 nucleotides are TGTGCCAGCAGTCCGAAGTACCTTACTAGCACAGATACGCAGTATTTT. The encoded protein is CASSPKYLTSTDTQYF.

This chain joins TRBV6-1 and TRBJ2-1; 10 bases align to TRBD1. Per germline, CDR1 MNHNS and CDR2 SASEGT. The CDR3 extends over 15 amino acids. J was trimmed by 4 bases and V by 4 bases; bases with no gene match: 4. The CDR3 sequence: CASSVGQGLYNEQFF. Written as DNA, the CDR3 is TGTGCCAGCAGTGTGGGACAGGGGCTTTACAATGAGCAGTTCTTC.

This clonotype was counted only a few times. The chain links TRBV6-5 to TRBJ1-6; a possible D gene is TRBD1 (5 bases). Germline lookup yields CDR1 MNHEY and CDR2 SVGAGI. This CDR3 is 15 amino acids long. Trimming took 2 bases from V and 8 from J, leaving 13 bases between them. The chain's CDR3 is CASSYVGTGYSPLHF. The CDR3 DNA sequence: TGTGCCAGCAGTTACGTGGGGACGGGATATTCACCCCTCCACTTT.